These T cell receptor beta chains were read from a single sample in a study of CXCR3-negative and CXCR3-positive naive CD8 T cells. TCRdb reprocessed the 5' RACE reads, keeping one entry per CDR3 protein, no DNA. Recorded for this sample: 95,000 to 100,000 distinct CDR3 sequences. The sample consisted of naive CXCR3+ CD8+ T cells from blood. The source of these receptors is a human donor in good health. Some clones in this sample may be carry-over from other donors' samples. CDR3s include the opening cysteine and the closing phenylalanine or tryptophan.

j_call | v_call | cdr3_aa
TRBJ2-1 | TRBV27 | CASSSRGNEQFF
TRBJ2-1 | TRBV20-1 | CSASEWALADSFHNEQFF
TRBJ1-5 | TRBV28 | CASSSGRGNQPQHF
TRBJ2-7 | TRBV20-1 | CSANRDRVYEQYF
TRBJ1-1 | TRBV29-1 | CSVESGTGSAEAFF
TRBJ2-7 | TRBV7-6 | CASSSMDSPYLAYEQYF
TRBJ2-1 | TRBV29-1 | CSYHRSTYNEQFF
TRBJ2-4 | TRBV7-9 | CASSPPSSGGAAYF
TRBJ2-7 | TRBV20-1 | CSATSGPGYRGGEQYF
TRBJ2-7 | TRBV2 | CASIYRGYEQYF
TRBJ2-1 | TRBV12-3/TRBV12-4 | CASTGEEDEQFF
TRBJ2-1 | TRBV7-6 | CASSAHPSAGGYNEQFF
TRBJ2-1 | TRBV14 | CASSQDRGGEQFF
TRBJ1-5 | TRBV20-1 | CSASTGRGYSNQPQHF
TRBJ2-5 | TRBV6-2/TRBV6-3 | CASSVPSPSSGETQYF
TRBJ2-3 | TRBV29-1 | CSVDTVSTDTQYF
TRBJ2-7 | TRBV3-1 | CASSLRVAGGKEQYF
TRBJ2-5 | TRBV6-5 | CASSYSMLRTGETQYF
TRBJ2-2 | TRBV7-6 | CASSLGSGANTGELFF
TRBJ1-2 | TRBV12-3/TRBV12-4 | CASGDRGQAGNYGYTF
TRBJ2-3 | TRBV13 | CASSSTSGGAPGTDTQYF
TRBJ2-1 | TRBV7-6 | CASSPSGGPYNEQFF
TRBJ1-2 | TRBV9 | CASSVFSGGQGPRGYTF
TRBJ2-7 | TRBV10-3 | CAISDPGELEQYF
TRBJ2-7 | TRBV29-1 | CSVYRGIDEQYF
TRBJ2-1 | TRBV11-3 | CASSFRLGDINEQFF
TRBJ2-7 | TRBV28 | CASSFRGARIYEQYF
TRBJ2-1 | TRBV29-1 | CSALGLAVPTKSSYNEQFF
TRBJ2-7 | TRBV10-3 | CAISEPGSPNGEQYF
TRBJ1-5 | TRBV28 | CASSLAYSNQPQHF